The clone carrying this T cell receptor beta chain was counted once. The CDR3 runs to 14 residues. Trimming stripped 3 bases from V and 6 bases from J, with 14 bases between. The V gene's germline CDR1 is KGHSH and CDR2 LQKENI. The data derive from a study of blood T cell repertoires in COVID-19. Repertoires were generated with immunoSEQ multiplex PCR, while TCRdb's copy carries only in-frame clones and drops some. The sample has some 170,000 clones, over 70% seen once; the top ten hold approximately 2.6%. This sequence was found in a man in his sixties or seventies with acute or convalescent COVID-19. This sequence joins TRBV18 and TRBJ1-2, with a tentative D call TRBD1 (6 bases). Sequencing was performed on peripheral blood. The CDR3 sequence is CASSPPNRAHGYTF. CDR3 coding DNA: TGTGCCAGCTCACCTCCGAACAGGGCACATGGCTACACCTTC.